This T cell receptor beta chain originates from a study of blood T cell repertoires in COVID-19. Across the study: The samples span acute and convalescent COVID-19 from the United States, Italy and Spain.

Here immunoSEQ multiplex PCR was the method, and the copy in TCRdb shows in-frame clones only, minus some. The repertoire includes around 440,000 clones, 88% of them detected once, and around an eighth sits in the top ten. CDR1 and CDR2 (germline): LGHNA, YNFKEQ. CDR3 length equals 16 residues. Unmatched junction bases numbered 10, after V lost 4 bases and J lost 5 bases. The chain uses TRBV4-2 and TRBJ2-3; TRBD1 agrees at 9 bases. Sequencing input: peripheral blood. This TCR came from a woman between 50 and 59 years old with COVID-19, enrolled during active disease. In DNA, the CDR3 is TGTGCCAGCAGCCTTCGGACAGGGGATGTGGGAGATACGCAGTATTTT. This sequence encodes CASSLRTGDVGDTQYF.